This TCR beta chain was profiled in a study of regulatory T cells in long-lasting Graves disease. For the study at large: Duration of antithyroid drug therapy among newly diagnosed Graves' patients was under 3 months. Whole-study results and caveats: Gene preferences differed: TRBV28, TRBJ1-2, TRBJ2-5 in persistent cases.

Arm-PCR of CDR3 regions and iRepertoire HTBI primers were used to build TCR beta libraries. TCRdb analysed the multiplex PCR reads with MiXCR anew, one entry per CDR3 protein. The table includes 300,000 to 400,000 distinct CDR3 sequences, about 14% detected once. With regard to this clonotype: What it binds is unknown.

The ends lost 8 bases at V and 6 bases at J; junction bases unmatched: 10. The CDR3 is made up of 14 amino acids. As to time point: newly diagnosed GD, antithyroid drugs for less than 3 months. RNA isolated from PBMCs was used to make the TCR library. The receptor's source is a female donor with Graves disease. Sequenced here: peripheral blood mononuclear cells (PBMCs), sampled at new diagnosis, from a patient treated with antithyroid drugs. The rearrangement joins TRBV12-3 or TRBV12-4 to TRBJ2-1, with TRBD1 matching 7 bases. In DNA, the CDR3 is TGTGCCAGCGGAACAGGGGCCCAACGCAATGAGCAGTTCTTC. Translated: CASGTGAQRNEQFF.